Listed below are T cell receptor beta chains from one sample, sequenced in a study of blood T cell repertoires in COVID-19. TCRdb's table, derived via immunoSEQ multiplex PCR, lists solely in-frame clones and lacks some. This table holds over 75,000 clones, around 82% found once. The sequencing sample was made of peripheral blood. Receptor source: a man in his fifties who had recovered from COVID-19. Each CDR3 is given with its conserved first and last residue. The D gene is left open where the match is weak. Size is omitted from some rows. Given values are once, few, many or a class for expanded clones.

V gene,J gene,CDR3 length,D gene,clone size,CDR3 protein,CDR3 DNA
TRBV19,TRBJ1-2,16,NA,NA,CASSRISTGSYYGYTF,TGTGCCAGTAGTCGGATAAGCACAGGGTCCTACTATGGCTACACCTTC
TRBV18,TRBJ2-1,15,NA,NA,CASSPDSSSYNEQFF,TGTGCCAGCTCTCCCGACTCAAGCTCCTACAATGAGCAGTTCTTC
TRBV5-4,TRBJ2-3,13,NA,NA,CASSGTSTDTQYF,TGTGCCAGCAGCGGGACTAGCACAGATACGCAGTATTTT
TRBV3-1/TRBV3-2,TRBJ2-3,15,TRBD2,NA,CASSQDLASGRARYF,TGTGCCAGCAGCCAAGATCTAGCTAGCGGGAGGGCCCGGTATTTT
TRBV7-2,TRBJ1-2,16,NA,NA,CASSFIRGTRNYGYTF,TGTGCCAGCAGCTTCATCAGGGGAACTCGTAACTATGGCTACACCTTC
TRBV4-1,TRBJ1-1,15,NA,NA,CASSHPTRGNTEAFF,TGCGCCAGCAGCCACCCGACTCGAGGGAACACTGAAGCTTTCTTT
TRBV3-1/TRBV3-2,TRBJ1-6,15,TRBD1,NA,CASSQLQGSNSPLHF,TGTGCCAGCAGCCAGCTACAGGGGTCGAATTCACCCCTCCACTTT
TRBV18,TRBJ1-3,15,NA,once,CASSPPSGSGNTIYF,TGTGCCAGCTCACCACCGTCGGGATCTGGAAACACCATATATTTT
TRBV30,TRBJ2-1,12,TRBD1,NA,CAWNPGTGEQFF,TGTGCCTGGAACCCCGGGACAGGCGAGCAGTTCTTC
TRBV19,TRBJ2-1,17,TRBD1,NA,CASSPRPTGGSYNEQFF,TGTGCCAGTAGTCCCCGCCCGACAGGGGGCTCCTACAATGAGCAGTTCTTC
TRBV19,TRBJ1-5,14,NA,NA,CASSMEQGNQPQHF,TGTGCCAGTAGTATGGAGCAGGGAAATCAGCCCCAGCATTTT
TRBV5-5,TRBJ2-2,15,NA,NA,CASSSGLQNTGELFF,TGTGCCAGCAGCTCGGGACTCCAGAACACCGGGGAGCTGTTTTTT
TRBV7-9,TRBJ2-4,12,NA,once,CASSAHKSSQYF,TGTGCCAGCAGCGCCCACAAGTCTAGTCAGTACTTC
TRBV7-3,TRBJ1-2,12,NA,NA,CASSLDGYGYTF,TGTGCCAGCAGCTTAGACGGGTACGGCTACACCTTC
TRBV5-1,TRBJ1-5,13,NA,NA,CASSLDANQPQHF,TGCGCCAGCAGCTTGGATGCGAATCAGCCCCAGCATTTT
TRBV7-3,TRBJ1-1,14,NA,NA,CASSLVGGGTEAFF,TGTGCCAGCAGCTTAGTGGGGGGAGGCACTGAAGCTTTCTTT
TRBV6-5,TRBJ1-3,13,NA,NA,CASILGAGNTIYF,TGTGCCAGCATTTTAGGGGCTGGAAACACCATATATTTT
TRBV4-1,TRBJ1-4,16,TRBD1,NA,CASSRGGQGLNEKLFF,TGCGCCAGCAGCCGCGGAGGACAGGGGTTGAATGAAAAACTGTTTTTT
TRBV11-2,TRBJ1-4,15,NA,once,CASNPDSRFNEKLFF,TGTGCCAGCAACCCGGACAGCCGCTTTAATGAAAAACTGTTTTTT
TRBV3-1/TRBV3-2,TRBJ1-4,14,NA,NA,CASSPDRPNEKLFF,TGTGCCAGCAGCCCGGACAGACCTAATGAAAAACTGTTTTTT
TRBV7-6,TRBJ2-5,14,NA,NA,CASSLASRQETQYF,TGTGCCAGCAGCTTAGCCAGCAGGCAAGAGACCCAGTACTTC
TRBV11-2,TRBJ2-3,16,NA,NA,CASSPQGGGATYTQYF,TGTGCCAGCAGCCCCCAAGGTGGGGGGGCAACGTATACGCAGTATTTT
TRBV7-9,TRBJ2-3,15,NA,NA,CASSEPQGPVDTQYF,TGTGCCAGCAGCGAGCCTCAGGGGCCTGTAGATACGCAGTATTTT
TRBV6-5,TRBJ2-1,11,TRBD1,NA,CASSDRGEQFF,TGTGCCAGCAGCGACAGGGGTGAGCAGTTCTTC
TRBV7-9,TRBJ1-2,13,NA,NA,CASSLGGNYGYTF,TGTGCCAGCAGCTTAGGAGGGAACTATGGCTACACCTTC
TRBV3-1/TRBV3-2,TRBJ2-5,13,NA,NA,CASSQGLWETQYF,TGTGCCAGCAGCCAAGGTCTATGGGAGACCCAGTACTTC
TRBV2,TRBJ1-4,16,NA,NA,CASSDLGRAVREKLFF,TGTGCCAGCAGTGATTTAGGCAGGGCTGTACGGGAAAAACTGTTTTTT
TRBV19,TRBJ1-1,13,NA,NA,CASSIVRQTEAFF,TGTGCCAGTAGTATAGTTCGACAAACTGAAGCTTTCTTT
TRBV11-2,TRBJ2-1,15,NA,many,CASSSLERVAREQFF,TGTGCCAGCAGCTCCCTTGAGCGGGTCGCGCGTGAGCAGTTCTTC
TRBV4-1,TRBJ2-3,14,TRBD2,NA,CASNLGGVTDTQYF,TGCGCCAGCAACCTCGGGGGGGTCACAGATACGCAGTATTTT
TRBV7-9,TRBJ1-4,14,TRBD1,NA,CASSRGQANEKLFF,TGTGCCAGCAGCCGGGGACAGGCTAATGAAAAACTGTTTTTT
TRBV2,TRBJ1-1,14,NA,NA,CASSSRGGAEGAFF,TGTGCCAGCAGTTCCCGAGGGGGGGCAGAGGGAGCTTTCTTT
TRBV5-1,TRBJ1-1,13,NA,NA,CASSFGENTEAFF,TGCGCCAGCAGCTTCGGGGAGAACACTGAAGCTTTCTTT
TRBV25-1,TRBJ2-3,13,NA,NA,CASRYGRTDTQYF,TGTGCCAGCAGGTACGGGAGAACAGATACGCAGTATTTT
TRBV3-1/TRBV3-2,TRBJ2-7,15,NA,NA,CASSQWGRQGYEQYF,TGTGCCAGCAGCCAATGGGGTCGGCAGGGGTACGAGCAGTACTTC
TRBV30,TRBJ2-1,13,NA,NA,CAWSGGLSGEQFF,TGTGCCTGGAGTGGCGGTTTATCGGGTGAGCAGTTCTTC
TRBV4-3,TRBJ1-6,16,TRBD1,NA,CASSQETGQLNSPLHF,TGCGCCAGCAGCCAGGAGACGGGACAGCTGAATTCACCCCTCCACTTT
TRBV4-1,TRBJ1-1,12,NA,NA,CASSGLNTEAFF,TGCGCCAGCAGCGGGCTGAACACTGAAGCTTTCTTT